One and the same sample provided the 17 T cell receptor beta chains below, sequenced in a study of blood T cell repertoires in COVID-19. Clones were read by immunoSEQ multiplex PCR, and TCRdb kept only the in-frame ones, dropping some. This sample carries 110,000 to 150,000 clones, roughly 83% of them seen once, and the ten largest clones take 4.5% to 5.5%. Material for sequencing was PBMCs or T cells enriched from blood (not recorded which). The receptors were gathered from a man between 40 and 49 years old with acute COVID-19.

CDR3 residues: CASSQDRVSGNTIYF. The CDR3, as DNA: TGTGCCAGCAGTCAGGACAGGGTGTCTGGAAACACCATATATTTT. The chain employs TRBV7-6 and TRBJ1-3, with 8 bases matching TRBD1. Germline trimming cut 6 bases from V and 1 base from J; bases unmatched to any gene: 5. The CDR3 sequence is 15 residues long. Germline V CDR1 and CDR2: SGHVS, FNYEAQ.

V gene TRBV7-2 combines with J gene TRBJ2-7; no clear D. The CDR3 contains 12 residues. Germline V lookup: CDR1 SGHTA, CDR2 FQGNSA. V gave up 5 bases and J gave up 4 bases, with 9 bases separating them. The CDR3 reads CASSRVSYEQYF. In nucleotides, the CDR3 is TGTGCCAGCAGCCGAGTTTCGTACGAGCAGTACTTC.

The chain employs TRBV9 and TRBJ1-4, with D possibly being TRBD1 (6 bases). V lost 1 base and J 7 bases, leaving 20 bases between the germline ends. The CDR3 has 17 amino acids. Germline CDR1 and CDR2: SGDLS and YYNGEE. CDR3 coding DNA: TGTGCCAGCAGCGTACGTGGTTCCACAGGGAGCTCTGAAAAACTGTTTTTT. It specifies CASSVRGSTGSSEKLFF.

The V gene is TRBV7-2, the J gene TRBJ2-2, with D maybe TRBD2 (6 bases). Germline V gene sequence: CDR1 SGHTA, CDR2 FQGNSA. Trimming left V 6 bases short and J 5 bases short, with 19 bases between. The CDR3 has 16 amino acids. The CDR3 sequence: CASRPPGQAGTGELFF. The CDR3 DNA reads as TGTGCCAGCAGACCTCCGGGGCAGGCGGGGACCGGGGAGCTGTTTTTT.

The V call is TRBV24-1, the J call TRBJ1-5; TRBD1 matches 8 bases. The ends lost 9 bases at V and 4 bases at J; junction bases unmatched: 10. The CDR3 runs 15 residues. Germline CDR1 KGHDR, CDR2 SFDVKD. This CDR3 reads CATERGTGPNQPQHF. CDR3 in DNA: TGTGCCACCGAACGGGGGACAGGACCTAATCAGCCCCAGCATTTT.

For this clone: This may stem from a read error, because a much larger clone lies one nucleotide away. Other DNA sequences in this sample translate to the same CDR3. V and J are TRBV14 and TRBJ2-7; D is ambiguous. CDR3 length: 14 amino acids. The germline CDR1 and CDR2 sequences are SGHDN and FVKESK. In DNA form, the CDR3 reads TGTGCCAGCAGCCAAGGAACCCTCAGGTCCGAGCAGTACTTT. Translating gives CASSQGTLRSEQYF.

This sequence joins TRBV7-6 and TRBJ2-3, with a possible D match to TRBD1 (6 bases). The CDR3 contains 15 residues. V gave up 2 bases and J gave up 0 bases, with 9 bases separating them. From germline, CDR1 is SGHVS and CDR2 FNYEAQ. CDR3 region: CASSLNRGSTDTQYF. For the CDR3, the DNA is TGTGCCAGCAGCTTAAATAGGGGGAGCACAGATACGCAGTATTTT.

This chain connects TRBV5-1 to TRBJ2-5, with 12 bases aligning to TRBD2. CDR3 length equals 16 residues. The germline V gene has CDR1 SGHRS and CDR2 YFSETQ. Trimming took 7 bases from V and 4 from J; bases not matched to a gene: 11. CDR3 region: CASGQMSSGGGETQYF. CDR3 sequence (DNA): TGCGCCAGCGGACAGATGTCTAGCGGGGGGGGAGAGACCCAGTACTTC.

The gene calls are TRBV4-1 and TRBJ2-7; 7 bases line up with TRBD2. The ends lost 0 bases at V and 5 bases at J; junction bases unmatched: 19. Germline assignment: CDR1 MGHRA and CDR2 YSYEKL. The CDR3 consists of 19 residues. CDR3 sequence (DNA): TGCGCCAGCAGCCAAGATTTAGTGCGAAGAGTGCGGGAGCACCACGAGCAGTACTTC. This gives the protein CASSQDLVRRVREHHEQYF.

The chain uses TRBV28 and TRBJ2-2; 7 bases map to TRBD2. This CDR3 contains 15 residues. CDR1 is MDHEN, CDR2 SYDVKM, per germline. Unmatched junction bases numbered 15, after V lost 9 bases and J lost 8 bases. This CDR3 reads CASYGTNKPRGELFF. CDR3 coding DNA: TGTGCCAGTTACGGGACTAACAAACCTCGGGGGGAGCTGTTTTTT. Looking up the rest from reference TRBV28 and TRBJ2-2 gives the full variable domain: DVKVTQSSRYLVKRTGEKVFLECVQDMDHENMFWYRQDPGLGLRLIYFSYDVKMKEKGDIPEGYSVSREKKERFSLILESASTNQTSMYLCASYGTNKPRGELFFGEGSRLTVL.

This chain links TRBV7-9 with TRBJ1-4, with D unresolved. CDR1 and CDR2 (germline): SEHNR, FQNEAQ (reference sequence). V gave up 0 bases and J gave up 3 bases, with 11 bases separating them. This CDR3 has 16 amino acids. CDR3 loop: CASSLAVGAANEKLFF. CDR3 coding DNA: TGTGCCAGCAGCTTAGCTGTGGGTGCGGCTAATGAAAAACTGTTTTTT.

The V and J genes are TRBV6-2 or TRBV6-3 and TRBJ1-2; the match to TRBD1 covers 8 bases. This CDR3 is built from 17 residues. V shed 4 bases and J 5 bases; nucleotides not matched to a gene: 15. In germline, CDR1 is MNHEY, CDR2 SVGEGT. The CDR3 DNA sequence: TGTGCCAGCAGTTCCGTTAGACAGGGGTTGTTATTATATGGCTACACCTTC. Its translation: CASSSVRQGLLLYGYTF.

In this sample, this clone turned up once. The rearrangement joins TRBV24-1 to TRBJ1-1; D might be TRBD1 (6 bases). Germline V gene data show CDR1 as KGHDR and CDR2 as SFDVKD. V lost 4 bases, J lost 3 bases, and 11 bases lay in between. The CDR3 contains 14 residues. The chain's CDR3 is CATSDPGQHTEAFF. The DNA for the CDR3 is TGTGCCACCAGTGACCCCGGACAGCACACTGAAGCTTTCTTT.

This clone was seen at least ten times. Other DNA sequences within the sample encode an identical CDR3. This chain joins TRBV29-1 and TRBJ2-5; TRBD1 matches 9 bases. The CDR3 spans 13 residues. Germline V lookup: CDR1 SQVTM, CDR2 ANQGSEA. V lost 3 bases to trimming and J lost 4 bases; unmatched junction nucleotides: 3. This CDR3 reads CSVELTGGETQYF. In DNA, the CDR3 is TGCAGCGTTGAGTTGACAGGGGGAGAGACCCAGTACTTC.

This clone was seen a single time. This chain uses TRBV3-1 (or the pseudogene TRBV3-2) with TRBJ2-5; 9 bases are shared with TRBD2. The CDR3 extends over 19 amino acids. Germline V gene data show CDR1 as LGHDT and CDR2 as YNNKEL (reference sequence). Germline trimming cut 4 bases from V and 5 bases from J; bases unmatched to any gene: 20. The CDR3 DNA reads TGTGCCAGCAGCCCCATGACTAGCGGACCTCCTACTTTTCAGGAGACCCAGTACTTC. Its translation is CASSPMTSGPPTFQETQYF.

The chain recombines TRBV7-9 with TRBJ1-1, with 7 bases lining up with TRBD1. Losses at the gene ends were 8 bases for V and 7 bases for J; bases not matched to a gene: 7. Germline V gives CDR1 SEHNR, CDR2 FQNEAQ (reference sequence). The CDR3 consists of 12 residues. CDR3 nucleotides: TGTGCCAGCCGACAGGGCGACGGTGAAGCTTTCTTT. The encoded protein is CASRQGDGEAFF.

CDR3 in DNA: TGTGCCAGCAGTTACTCGGACATAACAAACACTGAAGCTTTCTTT. Protein: CASSYSDITNTEAFF. The chain carries TRBV6-5 and TRBJ1-1; possible D gene TRBD1, 5 bases. V was cut by 0 bases and J by 2 bases, with 10 bases left in between. The CDR3 contains 15 residues. Looked up from germline, CDR1 is MNHEY and CDR2 is SVGAGI.